This is a list of T cell receptor beta chains from one sample in a study of radiotherapy plus CTLA-4 blockade in lung cancer. Only in-frame clones appear in the TCRdb table, and some are missing; sequencing was by immunoSEQ multiplex PCR. Here the sample spans 80,000 to 95,000 clones, roughly four fifths being singletons. The sample consisted of peripheral blood, taken from a patient treated with radiotherapy plus ipilimumab. These receptors were obtained from a human donor with non-small cell lung cancer that progressed on radiotherapy plus ipilimumab. CDR3s include the opening cysteine and the closing phenylalanine or tryptophan. D genes are given only for firm matches. Rows give clone size only sometimes, using once, few, many, or a class for an expanded clone.

v_call,clone_size,d_call,j_call,cdr3_nt,cdr3_aa
TRBV2,.,.,TRBJ2-3,TGTGCCAGCAGCGTCCGGGACGGAGGCACAGATACGCAGTATTTT,CASSVRDGGTDTQYF
TRBV4-1,.,TRBD1,TRBJ1-1,TGCGCCAGCAGCCAAGGACAGGGGGTGGCGAACACTGAAGCTTTCTTT,CASSQGQGVANTEAFF
TRBV7-9,.,TRBD1,TRBJ1-2,TGTGCCAGCAGGTGGGACAGCGAACTCTATGGCTACACCTTC,CASRWDSELYGYTF
TRBV5-1,.,.,TRBJ2-3,TGCGCCAGCAGCTTCCGGGGGAGGATTTCGAGCACAGATACGCAGTATTTT,CASSFRGRISSTDTQYF
TRBV19,once,TRBD1,TRBJ2-2,TGTGCCAGTAGTACAGGGGGCAGTAACACCGGGGAGCTGTTTTTT,CASSTGGSNTGELFF
TRBV4-1,.,.,TRBJ2-1,TGCGCCAGCAGCCTCCGGGACAATGAGCAGTTCTTC,CASSLRDNEQFF
TRBV5-1,.,.,TRBJ2-2,TGCGCCAGCAGCTTGGACGGAGGGATCGGGGAGCTGTTTTTT,CASSLDGGIGELFF
TRBV5-4,.,TRBD1,TRBJ1-2,TGTGCCAGCAGCGGGACAGGTACTAACTATGGCTACACCTTC,CASSGTGTNYGYTF
TRBV19,few,TRBD1,TRBJ1-1,TGTGCCAGTAGCCCGGACAGGGGGCGTATTCTGGACACTGAAGCTTTCTTT,CASSPDRGRILDTEAFF
TRBV27,.,.,TRBJ1-4,TGTGCCAGCAGCCTACAGGCAACTAATGAAAAACTGTTTTTT,CASSLQATNEKLFF
TRBV28,.,.,TRBJ1-5,TGTGCCAGCAGTTTCCCGGACAGCGAACGCCAGCCCCAGCATTTT,CASSFPDSERQPQHF
TRBV10-3,.,TRBD1,TRBJ1-2,TGTGCCATCACCGACAGGGCAGCTGGGAGGGAGTATGGCTACACCTTC,CAITDRAAGREYGYTF
TRBV20-1,few,.,TRBJ2-1,TGCAGTGCCATTTGGGTCAATGAGCAGTTCTTC,CSAIWVNEQFF
TRBV19,.,TRBD1,TRBJ1-5,TGTGCGATAAAAGACAGGGTCGTTAATCAGCCCCAGCATTTT,CAIKDRVVNQPQHF
TRBV6-1,.,.,TRBJ2-3,TGTGCCAGCAGTGAAGTAAGCGCAGATACGCAGTATTTT,CASSEVSADTQYF
TRBV6-6,.,.,TRBJ2-2,TGTGCCAGCGGAGGACAGCCGAACACCGGGGAGCTGTTTTTT,CASGGQPNTGELFF
TRBV14,.,TRBD1,TRBJ2-1,TGTGCCAGCAGCCTGACTTTGACCGGGGTAGGGGGCGTAAGGCTGTTCTTC,CASSLTLTGVGGVRLFF
TRBV10-1,.,.,TRBJ2-5,TGCGCCAGCAGTGATTCACGGGACACCCAGTACTTC,CASSDSRDTQYF
TRBV18,.,TRBD1,TRBJ1-1,TGTGCCAGCTCACGCGAACGACAGGGCACTGAAGCTTTCTTT,CASSRERQGTEAFF
TRBV6-6,.,.,TRBJ2-1,TGTGCCAGCAGTTACGCGGACTACAACAATGAGCAGTTCTTC,CASSYADYNNEQFF
TRBV6-1,.,TRBD1,TRBJ1-2,TGTGCCAGCAGTGCAGGACAGGGGTATGGCTACACCTTC,CASSAGQGYGYTF
TRBV2,.,.,TRBJ2-7,TGTGCCAGCAGATCGGGACCGAAAAACGAGCAGTACTTC,CASRSGPKNEQYF
TRBV7-2,.,.,TRBJ2-7,TGTGCCAGCACCCTTTTGCTAGCGAACACCTACGAGCAGTACTTC,CASTLLLANTYEQYF
TRBV7-2,few,.,TRBJ2-3,TGTGCCAGCAGCGTACCCCCCGGGACCACAGATACGCAGTATTTT,CASSVPPGTTDTQYF
TRBV11-2,few,TRBD1,TRBJ2-7,TGTGCCAGCAGCTTAAGGGACAGCTTGGACGAGCAGTACTTC,CASSLRDSLDEQYF
TRBV19,.,.,TRBJ2-2,TGTGCCAGTAGTATATTCCAGTCGGGGGGGGAGCTGTTTTTT,CASSIFQSGGELFF
TRBV15,.,.,TRBJ2-5,TGTGCCACCAGCAAGGAACAAAGCCTACACAGGAGGGTCCAAGAGACCCAGTACTTC,CATSKEQSLHRRVQETQYF
TRBV7-3,once,.,TRBJ2-6,TGTGCCAGCAGCTTAGTGCCAATGAGCTCTGGGGCCAACGTCCTGACTTTC,CASSLVPMSSGANVLTF
TRBV27,.,TRBD1,TRBJ1-5,TGTGCCAGCAGACCCGGGACAGGGGGCAATCAGCCCCAGCATTTT,CASRPGTGGNQPQHF
TRBV19,.,.,TRBJ2-5,TGTGCCAGTAGTATCGGCAGGTCAGAGACCCAGTACTTC,CASSIGRSETQYF
TRBV5-1,few,.,TRBJ2-1,TGCGCCAGCAGCTTGGCCATTTTCAGCAACAATGAGCAGTTCTTC,CASSLAIFSNNEQFF
TRBV6-6,few,.,TRBJ2-1,TGTGCCAGCAGTCAGACACCGTACAATGAGCAGTTCTTC,CASSQTPYNEQFF
TRBV28,.,.,TRBJ1-5,TGTGCCAGCAGTTTAGCTTGGGTTAGGGGCAATCAGCCCCAGCATTTT,CASSLAWVRGNQPQHF
TRBV6-1,.,TRBD2,TRBJ2-4,TGTGCCAGCAGTGAGACTAGCGGGAGGGTGAGTTGGGACAAAAACATTCAGTACTTC,CASSETSGRVSWDKNIQYF
TRBV30,.,.,TRBJ1-1,TGTGCCTGGAGTGTACCCCAGGGGATAAGCACTGAAGCTTTCTTT,CAWSVPQGISTEAFF
TRBV2,.,TRBD1,TRBJ2-7,TGTGCCAGCAGACTGACAGGGATATACGAGCAGTACTTC,CASRLTGIYEQYF
TRBV5-1,.,.,TRBJ1-1,TGCGCCAGCAGCTTGGCCAGGAGAAACACTGAAGCTTTCTTT,CASSLARRNTEAFF
TRBV7-2,.,TRBD2,TRBJ2-3,TGTGCCAGCAGCGTAGGAGCGGGAGTTGAAGATACGCAGTATTTT,CASSVGAGVEDTQYF
TRBV14,.,TRBD2,TRBJ2-3,TGTGCCAGCGGACTAGCGGTCCAGGCAGATACGCAGTATTTT,CASGLAVQADTQYF
TRBV5-1,.,.,TRBJ2-5,TGCGCCAGCAGCTTGTATGCGGAGACCCAGTACTTC,CASSLYAETQYF
TRBV29-1,.,.,TRBJ2-7,TGCAGCGTTGAAGTGTGGGGGGAACCCTACGAGCAGTACTTC,CSVEVWGEPYEQYF
TRBV29-1,.,.,TRBJ2-3,TGCAGCGAAGGCACAGATACGCAGTATTTT,CSEGTDTQYF
TRBV7-9,few,TRBD1,TRBJ2-1,TGTGCCAGCAGCCGGACAGGGTCGAACAATGAGCAGTTCTTC,CASSRTGSNNEQFF
TRBV18,.,.,TRBJ1-2,TGTGCCAGCTCACTACGAGAGAACTATGGCTACACCTTC,CASSLRENYGYTF
TRBV13,.,TRBD2,TRBJ2-2,TGTGCCAGCAGCTTACTAGCGGGAGTGGGCACCGGGGAGCTGTTTTTT,CASSLLAGVGTGELFF
TRBV9,.,.,TRBJ2-7,TGTGCCAGTGGTGGTGGCTCCTCCTACGAGCAGTACTTC,CASGGGSSYEQYF
TRBV11-2,few,.,TRBJ2-2,TGTGCCAGCAGCTTAGGAGACAACACCGGGGAGCTGTTTTTT,CASSLGDNTGELFF
TRBV5-1,.,.,TRBJ2-2,TGCGCCAGCAGTTCGGTAGACACCGGGGAGCTGTTTTTT,CASSSVDTGELFF
TRBV4-2,.,.,TRBJ2-3,TGTGCCAGCAGCCACCCACCGGGACCCCCGGCCAACCGACAAGATACGCAGTATTTT,CASSHPPGPPANRQDTQYF
TRBV27,.,TRBD2,TRBJ2-7,TGTGCCAGCAGTTTCGGGACTAGCGGGAGGATGGTCGAGCAGTACTTC,CASSFGTSGRMVEQYF
TRBV21-1,.,.,TRBJ2-7,TGTGCCAGCAGCAAAGAGGGGGGATCCTACGAGCAGTACTTC,CASSKEGGSYEQYF
TRBV29-1,.,.,TRBJ2-4,TGCAGCGTTTACAGGGCGGGGGCAAACATTCAGTACTTC,CSVYRAGANIQYF
TRBV5-1,.,TRBD2,TRBJ2-5,TGCGCCAGCAGCTTGGGTCTTCTAGCGGGAGCGGCTGAGACCCAGTACTTC,CASSLGLLAGAAETQYF
TRBV7-8,.,.,TRBJ1-4,TGTGCCAGCAGCGCGGACAGAGGGGATGAAAAACTGTTTTTT,CASSADRGDEKLFF
TRBV11-3,once,.,TRBJ1-2,TGTGCCAGCAGCCTCGGAGAAACAGCGCTCGCTGGCTACACCTTC,CASSLGETALAGYTF
TRBV19,.,TRBD2,TRBJ2-1,TGTGCCACCCTCCGGGACTACCCCTACAATGAGCAGTTCTTC,CATLRDYPYNEQFF
TRBV27,.,.,TRBJ1-4,TGTGCCAGCAGTTTCGCCCCCCGAGAAAAACTGTTTTTT,CASSFAPREKLFF